Listed below are T cell receptor beta chains from one sample, sequenced in a study of CD8+CD57+ T cells in acquired aplastic anemia. A single record per CDR3 protein comes from TCRdb applying MiXCR to the reads. This sample carries approximately 170,000 distinct CDR3 sequences, about 53% of them seen once, and the ten largest clones take roughly 15%. Material for sequencing was sorted CD4+, CD8+, or CD8+CD57+ T cells (not recorded which) from PBMCs. The receptors here all came from a human donor in good health, serving as a control. The CDR3 runs from the conserved cysteine through the conserved F or W. The D gene is left open where the match is weak. Where a row states a size, it is once, few, many or the class of an expanded clone; other rows omit it.

>-|TRBV15|TRBJ2-5|TRBD2
CATSGDLAGMETQYF
TGTGCCACCAGCGGAGACCTAGCGGGGATGGAGACCCAGTACTTC
>many|TRBV5-5|TRBJ1-6|-
CASSLLWDSPLHF
TGTGCCAGCAGCTTGCTTTGGGATTCACCCCTCCACTTT
>-|TRBV2|TRBJ1-6|-
CASSLEGGGSPLHF
TGTGCCAGCAGTCTGGAGGGCGGGGGTTCACCCCTCCACTTT
>-|TRBV19|TRBJ2-7|-
CASKGLTYEQYF
TGTGCCAGTAAGGGCCTGACCTACGAGCAGTACTTC
>-|TRBV20-1|TRBJ1-1|-
CSASWDANTEAFF
TGCAGTGCTAGTTGGGATGCGAACACTGAAGCTTTCTTT
>many|TRBV7-9|TRBJ2-3|TRBD1
CASSLGGQATNTDTQYF
TGTGCCAGCAGCTTAGGTGGACAGGCTACTAACACAGATACGCAGTATTTT
>-|TRBV10-3|TRBJ2-5|TRBD2
CASSEVVLAGVNQETQYF
TGTGCCAGCAGTGAAGTCGTACTAGCGGGGGTGAACCAAGAGACCCAGTACTTC
>-|TRBV20-1|TRBJ2-1|-
CSVNRGNEQFF
TGCAGTGTTAATCGAGGTAATGAGCAGTTCTTC
>-|TRBV11-3|TRBJ2-7|TRBD1
CASSHRQGSNEQYF
TGTGCCAGCAGTCATAGACAGGGTAGCAACGAGCAGTACTTC
>-|TRBV7-9|TRBJ2-7|TRBD2
CASMWGGAYEQYF
TGTGCCAGCATGTGGGGGGGGGCCTACGAGCAGTACTTC
>-|TRBV7-6|TRBJ1-2|-
CASSLEWRPF
TGTGCCAGCAGCTTAGAATGGCGCCCCTTC
>-|TRBV4-3|TRBJ2-1|TRBD1
CASSRQGDNGQFF
TGCGCCAGCAGCCGACAGGGCGACAATGGGCAGTTCTTC
>few|TRBV7-6|TRBJ2-7|TRBD1
CASSSTGQGDYEQYF
TGTGCCAGCAGCTCAACGGGACAGGGGGATTACGAGCAGTACTTC
>-|TRBV20-1|TRBJ2-7|-
CSALGRRQRYEQYF
TGCAGTGCTTTAGGGCGTAGGCAACGGTACGAGCAGTACTTC
>many|TRBV5-4|TRBJ2-7|TRBD1
CASSISGTGYEQYF
TGTGCCAGCAGCATCTCTGGGACAGGTTACGAGCAGTACTTC
>many|TRBV2|TRBJ1-4|-
CASSHRLAGYVF
TGTGCCAGCAGTCATAGACTAGCGGGGTACGTTTTT
>-|TRBV6-5|TRBJ1-2|TRBD1
CASRQRDRDLGGYTF
TGTGCCAGCAGACAGCGGGACAGGGACTTAGGCGGCTACACCTTC
>many|TRBV13|TRBJ1-3|-
CASSPGQLGNTIYF
TGTGCCAGCAGCCCCGGACAGCTTGGAAACACCATATATTTT
>-|TRBV29-1|TRBJ1-2|TRBD1
CSATNRGRDYGYTF
TGCAGCGCGACAAACAGGGGGCGAGACTATGGCTACACCTTC
>many|TRBV5-8|TRBJ2-7|TRBD1
CASSHPTGSKYEQYF
TGTGCCAGCAGCCACCCGACAGGGTCTAAGTACGAGCAGTACTTC
>-|TRBV10-3|TRBJ1-5|-
CASSYSYNQPQHF
TGTGCCAGCAGTTACTCTTACAATCAGCCCCAGCATTTT
>-|TRBV9|TRBJ2-1|-
CASSVGPSSNNEQFF
TGTGCCAGCAGCGTAGGCCCTAGCTCCAACAATGAGCAGTTCTTC
>-|TRBV20-1|TRBJ2-1|-
CSASLQPRGNNERFF
TGCAGTGCTAGCCTCCAACCACGGGGGAACAATGAGCGGTTCTTC
>few|TRBV18|TRBJ2-6|-
CASSESTAGANVLTF
TGTGCCAGCTCCGAATCCACGGCTGGGGCCAACGTCCTGACTTTC
>many|TRBV12-3/TRBV12-4|TRBJ1-2|-
CASRRGGVGYTF
TGTGCCAGCAGGCGGGGGGGCGTCGGCTACACCTTC
>-|TRBV9|TRBJ1-1|-
CASSVAYDTEAFF
TGTGCCAGCAGCGTAGCTTACGACACTGAAGCTTTCTTT